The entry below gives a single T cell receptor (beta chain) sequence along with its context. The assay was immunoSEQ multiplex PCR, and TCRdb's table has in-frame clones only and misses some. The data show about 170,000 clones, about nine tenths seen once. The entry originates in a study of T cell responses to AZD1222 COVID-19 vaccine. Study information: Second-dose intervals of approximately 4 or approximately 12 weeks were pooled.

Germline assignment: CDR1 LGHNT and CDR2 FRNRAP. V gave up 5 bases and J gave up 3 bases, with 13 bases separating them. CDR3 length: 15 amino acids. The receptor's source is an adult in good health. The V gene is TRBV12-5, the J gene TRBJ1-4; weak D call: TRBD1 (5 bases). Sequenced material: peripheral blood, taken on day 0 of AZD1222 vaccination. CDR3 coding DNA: TGTGCTAGTGGTCCCGGACGGGGGTCTAATGAAAAACTGTTTTTT. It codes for CASGPGRGSNEKLFF. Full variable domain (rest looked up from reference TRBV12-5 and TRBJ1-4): DARVTQTPRHKVTEMGQEVTMRCQPILGHNTVFWYRQTMMQGLELLAYFRNRAPLDDSGMPKDRFSAEMPDATLATLKIQPSEPRDSAVYFCASGPGRGSNEKLFFGSGTQLSVL.